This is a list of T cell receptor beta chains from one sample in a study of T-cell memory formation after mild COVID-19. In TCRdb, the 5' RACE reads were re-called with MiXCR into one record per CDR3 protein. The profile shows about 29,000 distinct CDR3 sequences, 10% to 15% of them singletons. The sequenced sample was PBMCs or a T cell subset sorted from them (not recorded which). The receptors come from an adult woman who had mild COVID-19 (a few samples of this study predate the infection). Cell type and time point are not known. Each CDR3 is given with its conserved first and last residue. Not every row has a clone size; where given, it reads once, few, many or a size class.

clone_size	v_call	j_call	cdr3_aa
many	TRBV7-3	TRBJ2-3	CASSPSAGVATDTQYF
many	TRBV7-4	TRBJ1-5	CASSLVVRESNQPQHF
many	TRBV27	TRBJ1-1	CASIKQGMGTEAFF
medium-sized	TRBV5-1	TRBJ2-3	CASSTGGPQDTQYF
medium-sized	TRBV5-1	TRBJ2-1	CASSFGSRGSYNEQFF
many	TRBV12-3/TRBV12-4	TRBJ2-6	CASSSGATGANVLTF
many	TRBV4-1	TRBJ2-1	CASGTSGTSGSEQFF
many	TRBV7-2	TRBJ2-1	CASTQNGLAGQDEQFF
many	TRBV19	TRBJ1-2	CASKALFGGPNYGYTF
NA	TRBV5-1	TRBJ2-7	CASSLVTGQHTYEQYF
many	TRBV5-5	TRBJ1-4	CASQLVEEKLFF
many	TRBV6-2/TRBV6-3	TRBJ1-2	CASSRSPDGYTF
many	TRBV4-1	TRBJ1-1	CASSHYVRDTEAFF
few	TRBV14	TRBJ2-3	CASSQGGEFGDTQYF
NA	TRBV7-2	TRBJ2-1	CASSLYRGAYNEQFF
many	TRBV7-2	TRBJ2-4	CASSLVTAKNIQYF
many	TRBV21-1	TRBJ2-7	CASSKVSGRSRNEQYF
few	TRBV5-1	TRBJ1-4	CASSGSGTEFMGDEKLFF
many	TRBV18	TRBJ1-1	CASSPSVMNTEAFF
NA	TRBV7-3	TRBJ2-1	CASSLFSGLNEQFF
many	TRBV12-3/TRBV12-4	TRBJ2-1	CASSPKNRVEQFF
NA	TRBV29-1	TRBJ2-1	CSVSGGNEQFF
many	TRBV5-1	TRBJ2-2	CASSPGMNTGELFF
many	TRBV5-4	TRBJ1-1	CASSLGGESYDTEAFF
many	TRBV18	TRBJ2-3	CASPPRGEGTDTQYF
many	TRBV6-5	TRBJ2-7	CASSYRLGLAYEQYF
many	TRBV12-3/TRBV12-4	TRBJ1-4	CASTLSRGTSTEKLFF
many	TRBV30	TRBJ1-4	CAWSVPMDLSGKKLFF
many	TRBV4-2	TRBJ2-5	CASSQEAGQETQYF
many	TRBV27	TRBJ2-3	CASSLSRLAGLGAYTQYF
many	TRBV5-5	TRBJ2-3	CASSFLAGFNTDTQYF
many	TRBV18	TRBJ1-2	CASSPVELTNYGYTF
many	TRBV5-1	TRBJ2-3	CASSLDRLSTDTQYF
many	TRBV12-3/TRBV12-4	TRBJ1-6	CASSLDRFGSPLHF
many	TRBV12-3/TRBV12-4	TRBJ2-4	CASSLAAGAKNIQYF
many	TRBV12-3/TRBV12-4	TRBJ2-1	CASSLGPGAYNEQFF
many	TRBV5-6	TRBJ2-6	CASSSTGGANVLTF
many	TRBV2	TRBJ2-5	CASSGQGQETQYF
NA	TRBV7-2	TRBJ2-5	CASSVGPTSGETQYF
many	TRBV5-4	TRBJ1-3	CASSLGKSSGNTIYF
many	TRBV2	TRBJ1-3	CASSSDPSGNTIYF
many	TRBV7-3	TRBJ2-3	CASSLMATGGERISTDTQYF
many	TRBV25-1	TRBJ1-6	CASSENWWGDGNNSPLHF
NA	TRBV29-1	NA	CSVESSGQAYEQYF
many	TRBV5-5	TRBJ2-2	CASSRQPGREYTGELFF
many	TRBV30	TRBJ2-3	CAWSELAGVTDTQYF
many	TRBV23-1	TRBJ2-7	CASSQSGQSYEQYF
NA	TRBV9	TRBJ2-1	CASSALRGSYNEQFF
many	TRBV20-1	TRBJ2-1	CSVRPGTSGNEQFF
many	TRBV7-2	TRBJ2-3	CASSLVGGGEDTQYF
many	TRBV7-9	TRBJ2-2	CASSGQGEVPTGELFF
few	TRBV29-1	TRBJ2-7	CSVPGTGPYEQYF
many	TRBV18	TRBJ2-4	CASSPGTDKNIQYF
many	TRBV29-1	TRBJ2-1	CSVVAATAYNEQFF
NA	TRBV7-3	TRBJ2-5	CASSLMSGAETQYF
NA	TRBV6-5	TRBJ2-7	CASLRGPESYEQYF
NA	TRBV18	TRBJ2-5	CASSPSDRAQETQYF
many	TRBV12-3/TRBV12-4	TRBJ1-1	CASSLLGALGVNTEAFF
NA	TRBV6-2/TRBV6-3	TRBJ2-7	CASSYDITYEQYF
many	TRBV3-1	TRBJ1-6	CASSQDIRRGSPLHF